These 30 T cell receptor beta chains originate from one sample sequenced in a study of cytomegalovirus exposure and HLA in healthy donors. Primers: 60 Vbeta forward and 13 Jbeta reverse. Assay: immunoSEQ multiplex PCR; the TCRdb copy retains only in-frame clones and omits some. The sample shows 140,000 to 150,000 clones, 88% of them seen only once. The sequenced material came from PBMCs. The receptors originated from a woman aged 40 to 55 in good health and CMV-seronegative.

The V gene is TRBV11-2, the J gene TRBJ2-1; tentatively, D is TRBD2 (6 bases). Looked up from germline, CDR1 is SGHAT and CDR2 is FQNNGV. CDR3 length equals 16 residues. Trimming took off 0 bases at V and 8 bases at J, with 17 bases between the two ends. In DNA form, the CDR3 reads TGTGCCAGCAGCTTAGATTGGCGGGGACGGAAGGATGAGCAGTTCTTC. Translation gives CASSLDWRGRKDEQFF.

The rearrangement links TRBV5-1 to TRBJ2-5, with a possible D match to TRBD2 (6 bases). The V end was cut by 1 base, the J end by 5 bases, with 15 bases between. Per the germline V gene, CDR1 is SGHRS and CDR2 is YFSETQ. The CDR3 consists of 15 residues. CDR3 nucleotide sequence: TGCGCCAGCAGCTTGTCGCGGACCCGGGGGGAGACCCAGTACTTC. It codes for CASSLSRTRGETQYF.

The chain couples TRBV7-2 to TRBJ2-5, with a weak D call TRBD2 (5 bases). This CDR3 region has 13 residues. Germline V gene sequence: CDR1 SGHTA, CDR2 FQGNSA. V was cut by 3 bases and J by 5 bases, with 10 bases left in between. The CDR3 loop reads CASSFPSGETQYF. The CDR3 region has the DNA TGTGCCAGCAGCTTTCCGTCGGGGGAGACCCAGTACTTC.

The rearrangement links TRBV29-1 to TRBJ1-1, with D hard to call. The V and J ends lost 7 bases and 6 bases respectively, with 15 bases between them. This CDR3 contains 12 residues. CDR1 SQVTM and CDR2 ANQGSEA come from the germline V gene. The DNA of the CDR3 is TGCAGCGGAGGGAGGTCTGGCCCTGAAGCTTTCTTT. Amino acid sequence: CSGGRSGPEAFF.

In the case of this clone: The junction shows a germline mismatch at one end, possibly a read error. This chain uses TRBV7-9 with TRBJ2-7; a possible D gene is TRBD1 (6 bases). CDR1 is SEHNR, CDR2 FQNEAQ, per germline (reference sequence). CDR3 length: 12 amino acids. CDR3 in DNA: TGTTCCAGCAGCACAGGGAGCGACGAGCAGTACTTC. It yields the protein CSSSTGSDEQYF.

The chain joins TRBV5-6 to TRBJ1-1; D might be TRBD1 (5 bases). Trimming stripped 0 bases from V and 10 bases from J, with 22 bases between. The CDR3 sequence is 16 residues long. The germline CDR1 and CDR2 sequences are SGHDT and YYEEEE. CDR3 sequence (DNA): TGTGCCAGCAGCTTGGGGGGGGACCACGAGATTCTAAGAGCTTTCTTT. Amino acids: CASSLGGDHEILRAFF.

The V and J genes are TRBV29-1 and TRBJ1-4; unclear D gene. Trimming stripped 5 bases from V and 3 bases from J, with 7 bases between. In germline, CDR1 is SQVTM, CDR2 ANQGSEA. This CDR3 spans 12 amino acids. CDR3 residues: CSVRGSNEKLFF. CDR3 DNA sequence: TGCAGCGTTCGAGGATCTAATGAAAAACTGTTTTTT.

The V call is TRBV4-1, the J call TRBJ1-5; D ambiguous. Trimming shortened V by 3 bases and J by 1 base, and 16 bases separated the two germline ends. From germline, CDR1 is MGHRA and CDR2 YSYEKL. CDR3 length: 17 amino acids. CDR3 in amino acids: CASSQEAGWASNQPQHF. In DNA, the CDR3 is TGCGCCAGCAGCCAGGAGGCAGGTTGGGCGAGCAATCAGCCCCAGCATTTT.

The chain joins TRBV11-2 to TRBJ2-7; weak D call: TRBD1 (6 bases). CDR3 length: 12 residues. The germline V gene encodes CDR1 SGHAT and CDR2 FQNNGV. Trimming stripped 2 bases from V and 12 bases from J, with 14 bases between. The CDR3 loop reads CASSLLEGQTYF. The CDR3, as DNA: TGTGCCAGCAGCTTATTAGAGGGACAAACGTACTTC.

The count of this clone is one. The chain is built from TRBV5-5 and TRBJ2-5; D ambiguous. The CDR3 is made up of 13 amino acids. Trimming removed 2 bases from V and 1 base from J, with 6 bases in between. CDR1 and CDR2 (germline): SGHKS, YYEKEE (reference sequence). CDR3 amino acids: CASSLPGQETQYF. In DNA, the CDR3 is TGTGCCAGCAGCTTACCGGGCCAAGAGACCCAGTACTTC.

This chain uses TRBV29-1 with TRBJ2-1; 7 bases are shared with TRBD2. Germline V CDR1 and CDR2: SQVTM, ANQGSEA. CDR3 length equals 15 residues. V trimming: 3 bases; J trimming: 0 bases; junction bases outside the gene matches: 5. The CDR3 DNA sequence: TGCAGCGTTGAGGGAGCGGGGACCTCCTACAATGAGCAGTTCTTC. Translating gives CSVEGAGTSYNEQFF.

DNA for the CDR3: TGCGCCAGCACCCCCAAAGACGGCGCCCGGGCAGATACGCAGTATTTT. Amino acid sequence: CASTPKDGARADTQYF. V usage is TRBV23-1 and J usage is TRBJ2-3; unclear D gene. TRBV23-1 is known as an ORF, though its function is uncertain. V lost 7 bases and J lost 4, with 21 bases in between. The CDR3 is 16 amino acids.

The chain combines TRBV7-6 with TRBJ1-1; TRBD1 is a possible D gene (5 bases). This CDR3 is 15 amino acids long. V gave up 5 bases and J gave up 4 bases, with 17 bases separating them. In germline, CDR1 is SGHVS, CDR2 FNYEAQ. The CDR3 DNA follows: TGTGCCAGCAGCCCACAGCCCCCCGGGGGCACTGAAGCTTTCTTT. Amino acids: CASSPQPPGGTEAFF.

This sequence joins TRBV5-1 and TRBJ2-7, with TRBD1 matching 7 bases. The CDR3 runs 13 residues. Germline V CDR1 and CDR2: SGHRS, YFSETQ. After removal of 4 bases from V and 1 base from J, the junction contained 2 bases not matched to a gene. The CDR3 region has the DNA TGCGCCAGCAGCAACAGGGGATCCTACGAGCAGTACTTC. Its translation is CASSNRGSYEQYF.

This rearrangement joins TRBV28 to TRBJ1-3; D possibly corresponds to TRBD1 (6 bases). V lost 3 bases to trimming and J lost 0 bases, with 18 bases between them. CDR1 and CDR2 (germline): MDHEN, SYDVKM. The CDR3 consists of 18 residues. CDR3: CASSFPRRGGISGNTIYF. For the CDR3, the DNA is TGTGCCAGCAGTTTCCCCCGACGCGGGGGCATCTCTGGAAACACCATATATTTT.

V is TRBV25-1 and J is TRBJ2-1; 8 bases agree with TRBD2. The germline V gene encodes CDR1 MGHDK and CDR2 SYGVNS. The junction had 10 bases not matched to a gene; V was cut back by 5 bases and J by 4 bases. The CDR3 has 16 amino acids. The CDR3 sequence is CASSPRGSGTYNEQFF. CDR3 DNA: TGTGCCAGCAGTCCTCGAGGTAGCGGGACATACAATGAGCAGTTCTTC.

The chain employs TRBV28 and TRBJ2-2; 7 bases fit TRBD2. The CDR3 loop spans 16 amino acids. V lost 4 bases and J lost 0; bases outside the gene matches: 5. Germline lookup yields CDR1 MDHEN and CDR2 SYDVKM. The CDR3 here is CASSWEGRANTGELFF. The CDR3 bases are TGTGCCAGCAGTTGGGAGGGGCGGGCGAACACCGGGGAGCTGTTTTTT.

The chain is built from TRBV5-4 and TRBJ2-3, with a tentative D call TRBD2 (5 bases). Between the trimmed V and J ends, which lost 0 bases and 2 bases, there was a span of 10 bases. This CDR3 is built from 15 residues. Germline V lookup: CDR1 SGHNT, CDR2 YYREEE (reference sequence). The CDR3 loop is CASSLVPGNTDTQYF. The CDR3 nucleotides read TGTGCCAGCAGCTTGGTACCCGGGAACACAGATACGCAGTATTTT.

The CDR3: CASSLGGTGNTEAFF. The CDR3 DNA reads TGTGCCAGCAGCTTAGGGGGGACAGGGAACACTGAAGCTTTCTTT. The gene calls are TRBV11-3 and TRBJ1-1; 8 nucleotides match TRBD1. The germline V gene has CDR1 SGHNT and CDR2 YENEEA. This CDR3 is built from 15 residues. J lost 1 base, V lost 1 base, and 2 bases had no gene match. Complete variable domain (other parts from reference TRBV11-3 and TRBJ1-1): EAGVVQSPRYKIIEKKQPVAFWCNPISGHNTLYWYLQNLGQGPELLIRYENEEAVDDSQLPKDRFSAERLKGVDSTLKIQPAELGDSAVYLCASSLGGTGNTEAFFGQGTRLTVV.

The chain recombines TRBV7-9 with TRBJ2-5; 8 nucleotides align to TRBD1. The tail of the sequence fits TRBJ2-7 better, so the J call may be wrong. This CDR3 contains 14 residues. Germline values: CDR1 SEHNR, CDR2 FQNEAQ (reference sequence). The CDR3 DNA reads TGTGCCAGCAGCTTCGGACAGGGAACCTACGAGCAGTACTTC. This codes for CASSFGQGTYEQYF.

CDR3 region: CASSLAGGGETQYF. The CDR3, as DNA: TGTGCCAGCAGCTTGGCGGGAGGCGGAGAGACCCAGTACTTC. The rearrangement links TRBV7-9 to TRBJ2-5, with 8 bases that match TRBD2. Germline V gene sequence: CDR1 SEHNR, CDR2 FQNEAQ (reference sequence). Trimming took 3 bases from V and 4 from J; bases not matched to a gene: 4. CDR3 length: 14 amino acids.

The chain's CDR3 is CASSFTGPNTGELFF. For the CDR3, the DNA is TGTGCCAGCAGCTTTACAGGGCCGAACACCGGGGAGCTGTTTTTT. The V gene is TRBV7-8, the J gene TRBJ2-2; weak D call: TRBD1 (6 bases). Germline CDR1 reads SGHVS; CDR2 reads FQNEAQ. V was shortened by 3 bases and J by 0 bases, with 8 bases between the two germline ends. The CDR3 length is 15 residues.

The CDR3 DNA reads as TGTGCCAGCAGTAAACCGGGACAGGGTACTACTGAGCAGTTCTTC. As protein: CASSKPGQGTTEQFF. The rearrangement uses TRBV6-1 and TRBJ2-1; 9 nucleotides align to TRBD1. The V gene's germline CDR1 is MNHNS and CDR2 SASEGT. The CDR3 is 15 residues long. V lost 5 bases and J lost 9; bases outside the gene matches: 11.

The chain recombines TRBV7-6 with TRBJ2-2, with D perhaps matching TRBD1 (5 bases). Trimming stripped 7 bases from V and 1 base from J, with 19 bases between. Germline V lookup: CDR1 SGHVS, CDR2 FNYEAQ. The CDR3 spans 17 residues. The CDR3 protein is CASTLDVAGLNTGELFF. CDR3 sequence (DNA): TGTGCCAGCACCCTGGACGTGGCAGGGCTGAACACCGGGGAGCTGTTTTTT.

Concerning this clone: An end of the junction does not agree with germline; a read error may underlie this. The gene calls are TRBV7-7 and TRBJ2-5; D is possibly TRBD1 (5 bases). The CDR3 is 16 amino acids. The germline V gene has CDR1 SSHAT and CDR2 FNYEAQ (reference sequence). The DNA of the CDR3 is TGTGCTAGCAGCTTCTTAGACGGAAGGGGTTCGGAGACCCAGTACTTC. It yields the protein CASSFLDGRGSETQYF.

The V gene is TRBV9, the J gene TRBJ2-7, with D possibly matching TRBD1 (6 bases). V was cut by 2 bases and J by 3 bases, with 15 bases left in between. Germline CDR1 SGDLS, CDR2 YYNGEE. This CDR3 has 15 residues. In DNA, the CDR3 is TGTGCCAGCAGCGTCAGAGGGGGTCGAAGCTACGAGCAGTACTTC. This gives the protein CASSVRGGRSYEQYF.

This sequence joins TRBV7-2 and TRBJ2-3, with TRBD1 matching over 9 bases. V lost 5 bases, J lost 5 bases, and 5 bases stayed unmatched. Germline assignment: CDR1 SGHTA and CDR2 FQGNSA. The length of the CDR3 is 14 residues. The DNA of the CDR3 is TGTGCCAGCAGCCCGACAGGGGGAGGAGATACGCAGTATTTT. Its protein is CASSPTGGGDTQYF.

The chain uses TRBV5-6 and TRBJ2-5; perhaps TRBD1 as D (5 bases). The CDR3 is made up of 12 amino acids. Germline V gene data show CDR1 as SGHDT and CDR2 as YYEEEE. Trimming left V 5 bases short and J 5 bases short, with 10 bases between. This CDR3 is CASRWGSETQYF. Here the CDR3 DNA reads TGTGCCAGCAGGTGGGGCTCCGAGACCCAGTACTTC.

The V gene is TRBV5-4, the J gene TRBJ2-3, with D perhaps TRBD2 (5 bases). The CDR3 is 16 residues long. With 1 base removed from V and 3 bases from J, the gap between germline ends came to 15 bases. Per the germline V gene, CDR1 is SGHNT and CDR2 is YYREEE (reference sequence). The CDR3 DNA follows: TGTGCCAGCAGCTTGCGGGGTGAATGGGCGACAGATACGCAGTATTTT. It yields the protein CASSLRGEWATDTQYF.

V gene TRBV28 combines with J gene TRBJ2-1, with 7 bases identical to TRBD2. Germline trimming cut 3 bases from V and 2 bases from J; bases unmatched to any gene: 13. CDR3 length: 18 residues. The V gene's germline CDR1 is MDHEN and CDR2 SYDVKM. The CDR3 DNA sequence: TGTGCCAGCAGTTTCTGGGACTATGGGCTCCGGACCTACAATGAGCAGTTCTTC. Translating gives CASSFWDYGLRTYNEQFF.